This TCR beta chain was retrieved from a study of PD-L1 blockade in urothelial cancer. Study information: Blood samples had a median of 141,255 T cells.

This clone showed up just once. This sample's time point: pretreatment peripheral blood. Each patient presented with locally advanced or metastatic urothelial carcinoma. Clones were read by immunoSEQ multiplex PCR, and TCRdb kept only the in-frame ones, dropping some. The sample records 85,000 to 90,000 clones, approximately 87% being singletons. The specimen was PBMCs, collected around atezolizumab (anti-PD-L1) treatment. The receptor was derived from a man aged 55 to 70 with urothelial cancer.

In nucleotides, the CDR3 is TGTGCCAGCAGCTTAATGACAGGGATCGGTGCAGATACGCAGTATTTT. It codes for CASSLMTGIGADTQYF. The chain is built from TRBV7-3 and TRBJ2-3, with 7 bases identical to TRBD1. Germline V CDR1 and CDR2: SGHTA, FQGTGA. This CDR3 spans 16 amino acids. The ends lost 1 base at V and 4 bases at J; junction bases unmatched: 8.